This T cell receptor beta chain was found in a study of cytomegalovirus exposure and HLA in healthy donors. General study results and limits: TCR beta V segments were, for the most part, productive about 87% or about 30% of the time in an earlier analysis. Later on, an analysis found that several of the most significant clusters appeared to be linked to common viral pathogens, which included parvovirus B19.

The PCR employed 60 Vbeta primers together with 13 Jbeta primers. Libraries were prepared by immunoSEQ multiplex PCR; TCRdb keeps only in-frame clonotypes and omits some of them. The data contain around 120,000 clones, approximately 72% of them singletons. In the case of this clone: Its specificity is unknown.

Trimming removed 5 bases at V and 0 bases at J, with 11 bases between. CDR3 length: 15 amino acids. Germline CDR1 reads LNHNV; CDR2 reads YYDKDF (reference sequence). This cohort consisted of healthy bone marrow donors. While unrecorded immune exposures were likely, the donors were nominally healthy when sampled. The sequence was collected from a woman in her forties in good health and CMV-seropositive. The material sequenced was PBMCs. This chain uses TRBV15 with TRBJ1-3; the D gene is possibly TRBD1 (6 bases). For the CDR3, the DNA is TGTGCCACCAGCGGCGACAGGAGCTCTGGAAACACCATATATTTT. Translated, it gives CATSGDRSSGNTIYF.